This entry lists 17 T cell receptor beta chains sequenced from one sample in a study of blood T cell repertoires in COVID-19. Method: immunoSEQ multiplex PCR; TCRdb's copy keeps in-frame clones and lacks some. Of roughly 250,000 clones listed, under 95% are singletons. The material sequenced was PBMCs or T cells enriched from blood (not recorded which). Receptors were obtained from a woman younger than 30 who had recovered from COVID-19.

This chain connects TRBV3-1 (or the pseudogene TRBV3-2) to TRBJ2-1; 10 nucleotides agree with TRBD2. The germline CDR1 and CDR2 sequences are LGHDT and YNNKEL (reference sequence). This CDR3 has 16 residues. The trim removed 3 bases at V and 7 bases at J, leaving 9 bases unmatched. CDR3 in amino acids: CASSHPASGSSNEQFF. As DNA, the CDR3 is TGTGCCAGCAGCCATCCCGCTAGCGGGAGTAGTAATGAGCAGTTCTTC.

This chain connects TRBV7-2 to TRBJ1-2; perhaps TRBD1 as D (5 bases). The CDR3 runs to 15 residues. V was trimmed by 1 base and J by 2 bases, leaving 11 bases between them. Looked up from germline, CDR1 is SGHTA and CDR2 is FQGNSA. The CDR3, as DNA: TGTGCCAGCAGCTTAGTTCGGGGGTCAAACTATGGCTACACCTTC. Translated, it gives CASSLVRGSNYGYTF.

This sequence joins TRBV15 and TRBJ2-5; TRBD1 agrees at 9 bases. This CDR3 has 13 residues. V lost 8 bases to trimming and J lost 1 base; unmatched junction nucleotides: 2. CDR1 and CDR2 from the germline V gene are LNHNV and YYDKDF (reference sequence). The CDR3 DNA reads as TGTGCCACCCAACAGGGGGCCCAAGAGACCCAGTACTTC. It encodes CATQQGAQETQYF.

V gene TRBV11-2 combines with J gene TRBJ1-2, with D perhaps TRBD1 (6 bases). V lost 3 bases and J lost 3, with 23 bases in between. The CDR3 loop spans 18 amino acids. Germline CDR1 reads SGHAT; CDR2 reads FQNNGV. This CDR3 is CASSFYPEPRGRYYGYTF. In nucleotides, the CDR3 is TGTGCCAGCAGCTTCTACCCCGAACCCAGGGGTCGGTACTATGGCTACACCTTC.

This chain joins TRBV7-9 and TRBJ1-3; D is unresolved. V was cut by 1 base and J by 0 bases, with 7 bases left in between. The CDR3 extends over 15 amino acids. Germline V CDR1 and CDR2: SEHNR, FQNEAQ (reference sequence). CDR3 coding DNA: TGTGCCAGCAGCTTAGGGGCAGTCTCTGGAAACACCATATATTTT. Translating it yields CASSLGAVSGNTIYF.

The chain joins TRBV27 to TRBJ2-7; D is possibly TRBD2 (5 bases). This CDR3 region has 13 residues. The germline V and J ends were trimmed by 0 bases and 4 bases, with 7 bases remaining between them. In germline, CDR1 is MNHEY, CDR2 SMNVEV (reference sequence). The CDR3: CASSLSSGYEQYF. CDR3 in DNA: TGTGCCAGCAGTTTATCGAGCGGTTACGAGCAGTACTTC.

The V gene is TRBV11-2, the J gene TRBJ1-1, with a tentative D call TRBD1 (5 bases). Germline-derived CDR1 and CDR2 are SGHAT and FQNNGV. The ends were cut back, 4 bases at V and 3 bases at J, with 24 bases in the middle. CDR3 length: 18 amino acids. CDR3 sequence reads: CASSSSSGVRSWDTEAFF. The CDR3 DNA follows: TGTGCCAGCAGCTCAAGCTCGGGGGTACGGTCATGGGACACTGAAGCTTTCTTT.

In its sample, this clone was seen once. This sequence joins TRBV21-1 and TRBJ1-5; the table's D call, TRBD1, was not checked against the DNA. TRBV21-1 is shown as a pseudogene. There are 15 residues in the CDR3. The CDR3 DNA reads TGTGCCAGCAGCAAGAATTCGACACTTTCTCAGCCCCAGCATTTT. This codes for CASSKNSTLSQPQHF.

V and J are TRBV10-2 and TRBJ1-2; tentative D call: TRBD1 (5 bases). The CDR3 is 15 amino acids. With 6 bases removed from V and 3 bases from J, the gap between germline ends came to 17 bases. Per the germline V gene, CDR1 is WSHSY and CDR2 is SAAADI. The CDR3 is CASRAGTGGDYGYTF. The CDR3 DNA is TGCGCCAGCAGGGCCGGGACTGGGGGGGACTATGGCTACACCTTC.

The CDR3 coding sequence is TGTGCCAGCAGTGAAGATATAAGGACAGGCCCCTACGAGCAGTACTTC. The encoded protein is CASSEDIRTGPYEQYF. The chain couples TRBV6-1 to TRBJ2-7; 7 nucleotides align to TRBD1. Germline CDR1 MNHNS, CDR2 SASEGT. The CDR3 totals 16 residues. V lost 1 base and J lost 2; bases outside the gene matches: 8.

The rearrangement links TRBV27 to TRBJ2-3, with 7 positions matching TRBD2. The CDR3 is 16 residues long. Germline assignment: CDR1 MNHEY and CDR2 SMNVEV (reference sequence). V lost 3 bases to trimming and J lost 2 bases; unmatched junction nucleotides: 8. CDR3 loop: CASSFGAGEFTDTQYF. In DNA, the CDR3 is TGTGCCAGCAGTTTTGGGGCGGGAGAATTCACAGATACGCAGTATTTT.

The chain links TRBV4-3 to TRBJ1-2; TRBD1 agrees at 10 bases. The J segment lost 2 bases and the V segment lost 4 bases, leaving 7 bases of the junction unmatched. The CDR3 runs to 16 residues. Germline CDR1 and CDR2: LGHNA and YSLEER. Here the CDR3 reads CASSLGTGVLNYGYTF. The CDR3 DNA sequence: TGCGCCAGCAGCCTGGGGACAGGGGTGCTGAACTATGGCTACACCTTC.

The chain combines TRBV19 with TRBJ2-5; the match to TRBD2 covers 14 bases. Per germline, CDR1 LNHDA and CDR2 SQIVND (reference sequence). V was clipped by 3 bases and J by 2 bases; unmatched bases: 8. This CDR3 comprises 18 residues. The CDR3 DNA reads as TGTGCCAGTAGTATTGTCGGACTAGCGGGAGGTGCGCAAGAGACCCAGTACTTC. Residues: CASSIVGLAGGAQETQYF.

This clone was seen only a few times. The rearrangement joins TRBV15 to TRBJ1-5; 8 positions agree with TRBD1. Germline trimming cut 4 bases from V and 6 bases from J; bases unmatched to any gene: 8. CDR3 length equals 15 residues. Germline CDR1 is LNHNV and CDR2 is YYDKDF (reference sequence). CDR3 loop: CATSTRTGIIQPQHF. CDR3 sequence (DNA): TGTGCCACCAGCACAAGGACAGGGATTATTCAGCCCCAGCATTTT.

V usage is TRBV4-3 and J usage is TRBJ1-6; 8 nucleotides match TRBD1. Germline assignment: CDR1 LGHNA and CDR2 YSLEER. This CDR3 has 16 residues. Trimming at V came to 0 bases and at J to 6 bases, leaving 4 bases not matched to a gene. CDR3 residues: CASSQEPGGFNSPLHF. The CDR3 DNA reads TGCGCCAGCAGCCAAGAACCAGGGGGCTTTAATTCACCCCTCCACTTT.

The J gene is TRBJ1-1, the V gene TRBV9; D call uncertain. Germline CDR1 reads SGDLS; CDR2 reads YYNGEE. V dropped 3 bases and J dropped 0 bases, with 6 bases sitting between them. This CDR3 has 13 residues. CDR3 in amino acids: CASSDSLNTEAFF. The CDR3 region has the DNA TGTGCCAGCAGCGACAGCCTGAACACTGAAGCTTTCTTT.

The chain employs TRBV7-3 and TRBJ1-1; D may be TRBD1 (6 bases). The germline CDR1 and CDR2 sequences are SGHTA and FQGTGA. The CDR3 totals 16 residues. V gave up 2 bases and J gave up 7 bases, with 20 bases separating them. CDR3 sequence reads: CASSLLPRQGSSEAFF. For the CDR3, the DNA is TGTGCCAGCAGCTTATTACCTAGGCAGGGGTCTAGTGAAGCTTTCTTT.